There are a few counts of the clone carrying this T cell receptor (beta chain). The antigen remains undetermined. One junction end disagrees with the germline gene, perhaps due to a read error. Amplification targeted TCR beta CDR3 regions from RNA transcripts. A set of HTBI primers served as the primers for a first-round RT-PCR of the TCR CDR3. A single record per CDR3 protein comes from TCRdb applying MiXCR to the multiplex PCR reads. Of about 350,000 distinct CDR3 sequences in the sample, around 14% are singletons; the top ten hold roughly 24%. This sample is drawn from a study of T cells in Graves' hyperthyroidism and ophthalmopathy. Study conclusions and caveats: Ophthalmopathy got predicted by the model a median about 6.7 months before its onset.

Germline V gene data show CDR1 as SNHLY and CDR2 as FYNNEI. This CDR3 has 13 residues. This receptor was taken from a woman aged 25 to 39 with Graves' hyperthyroidism. The chain links TRBV2 to TRBJ2-5; TRBD2 agrees at 9 bases. Sequences were obtained from blood. In nucleotides, the CDR3 is TGTGCCGGCAGTGGCGGGAGGGGGGAGACCCAGTACTTC. Translated, it gives CAGSGGRGETQYF.